The clone carrying this TCR beta chain appeared a few times. Antigen specificity is unknown. The data were obtained in a study of CD8 T cells in ankylosing spondylitis. The germline CDR1 and CDR2 sequences are SGHRS and YFSETQ. The CDR3 runs 15 residues. Trimming at V came to 5 bases and at J to 2 bases, leaving 7 bases not matched to a gene. Study results and caveats: Disease-linked clones reportedly showed significant enrichment in matched ankylosing spondylitis synovial fluid.

Quantitative molecular-barcoded 5'-RACE generated the TCR beta libraries. TCRdb re-analysed the 5' RACE reads in MiXCR, keeping a single row per CDR3 protein. The sample yields 120,000 or so distinct CDR3 sequences, around 15% seen once. The gene calls are TRBV5-1 and TRBJ2-5; 9 positions agree with TRBD1. Sequences were obtained from blood, either unsorted or a sorted T cell fraction (not recorded which). This receptor was obtained from a female donor with ankylosing spondylitis or in good health (not recorded which). CDR3 region: CASRAGQGLQETQYF. Written as DNA, the CDR3 is TGCGCCAGCAGAGCGGGACAGGGACTTCAAGAGACCCAGTACTTC.